A single sample is the source of the 15 T cell receptor beta chains below, sequenced in a study of cytomegalovirus exposure and HLA in healthy donors. PCR primers comprised 60 Vbeta and 13 Jbeta primers. Method: immunoSEQ multiplex PCR; TCRdb's copy keeps in-frame clones and lacks some. Among more than 200,000 clones listed, approximately 79% were seen once. Sample: PBMCs. The source of these receptors is a man between 18 and 29 years old in good health and CMV-seronegative.

The V and J genes are TRBV11-3 and TRBJ2-5; D is possibly TRBD1 (6 bases). The CDR3 is made up of 13 amino acids. CDR1 SGHNT and CDR2 YENEEA come from the germline V gene. Deletions cut 3 bases from V and 5 bases from J, with 10 bases between. CDR3 nucleotides: TGTGCCAGCAGCTTCACAGGGAAGGAGACCCAGTACTTC. Protein sequence: CASSFTGKETQYF.

The V gene is TRBV7-6, the J gene TRBJ2-7; 9 nucleotides agree with TRBD2. V shed 7 bases, J shed 2 bases, and the junction held 6 bases outside the gene matches. Germline values: CDR1 SGHVS, CDR2 FNYEAQ. The CDR3 extends over 14 amino acids. The CDR3 here is CASTPSGIAYEQYF. In nucleotides, the CDR3 is TGTGCCAGCACCCCTAGCGGGATCGCCTACGAGCAGTACTTC.

V is TRBV4-3 and J is TRBJ1-1; unclear D gene. V lost 6 bases, J lost 4 bases, and 15 bases lay in between. Germline lookup yields CDR1 LGHNA and CDR2 YSLEER. The CDR3 extends over 14 amino acids. The CDR3 spells CASREDSGGTEAFF. CDR3 sequence (DNA): TGCGCCAGCAGGGAGGATAGTGGAGGCACTGAAGCTTTCTTT.

The V and J genes are TRBV7-3 and TRBJ2-3, with 8 bases fitting TRBD2. Germline-derived CDR1 and CDR2 are SGHTA and FQGTGA. CDR3 length equals 16 residues. The V and J ends lost 2 bases and 2 bases, in that order; junction bases with no gene match: 6. This CDR3 reads CASSLGAGGPTDTQYF. In DNA, the CDR3 is TGTGCCAGCAGCTTAGGGGCGGGGGGACCCACAGATACGCAGTATTTT. Complete variable domain (other parts from reference TRBV7-3 and TRBJ2-3): GAGVSQTPSNKVTEKGKYVELRCDPISGHTALYWYRQSLGQGPEFLIYFQGTGAADDSGLPNDRFFAVRPEGSVSTLKIQRTERGDSAVYLCASSLGAGGPTDTQYFGPGTRLTVL.

J is TRBJ1-1 and V is TRBV30; a possible D gene is TRBD1 (6 bases). The CDR3 has 11 residues. Germline lookup yields CDR1 GTSNPN and CDR2 SVGIG (reference sequence). Deletions cut 0 bases from V and 11 bases from J, with 10 bases between. CDR3 loop: CAWSVGGQAFF. CDR3 nucleotides: TGTGCCTGGAGTGTCGGGGGGCAGGCTTTCTTT.

The chain employs TRBV5-6 and TRBJ1-2; no definite D call. The V end was cut by 7 bases, the J end by 1 base, with 8 bases between. In germline, CDR1 is SGHDT, CDR2 YYEEEE. CDR3 length: 12 residues. The CDR3 sequence: CASGVGNYGYTF. CDR3 coding DNA: TGTGCCAGCGGTGTCGGTAACTATGGCTACACCTTC.

CDR3 sequence (DNA): TGTGCCAGCACACAGGCCCGATCGGCCAACTATGGCTACACCTTC. Encoded protein: CASTQARSANYGYTF. The V call is TRBV6-5, the J call TRBJ1-2, with D perhaps TRBD1 (5 bases). This CDR3 contains 15 residues. V was clipped by 7 bases and J by 2 bases, with 17 bases between them. Germline V lookup: CDR1 MNHEY, CDR2 SVGAGI.

The chain is built from TRBV6-1 and TRBJ2-5; 11 bases line up with TRBD2. CDR3 length: 15 residues. CDR1 is MNHNS and CDR2 is SASEGT in the germline V gene. V dropped 6 bases and J dropped 5; count of bases not matched to a gene: 8. The CDR3 DNA sequence: TGTGCCAGCAGCCCTACTAGCGGGAGTGCGGAGACCCAGTACTTC. Its protein product is CASSPTSGSAETQYF.

This chain joins TRBV30 and TRBJ1-1, with TRBD1 matching 7 bases. CDR1 and CDR2 (germline): GTSNPN, SVGIG (reference sequence). The CDR3 contains 15 residues. V shed 4 bases, J shed 0 bases, and the junction held 8 bases outside the gene matches. The CDR3 DNA follows: TGTGCCTGGAAGGGACAGTCTCTGATGAACACTGAAGCTTTCTTT. This translates into CAWKGQSLMNTEAFF.

V gene TRBV10-3 combines with J gene TRBJ1-2; 8 nucleotides align to TRBD1. After removal of 10 bases from V and 6 bases from J, the junction contained 7 bases not matched to a gene. The germline CDR1 and CDR2 sequences are ENHRY and SYGVKD. The CDR3 loop spans 12 amino acids. In DNA form, the CDR3 reads TGTGCCACCCGGACAGGGCGGGATGGCTACACCTTC. Protein: CATRTGRDGYTF.

The J gene is TRBJ1-1, the V gene TRBV4-3; no definite D call. This CDR3 is 13 amino acids long. Trimming pared 3 bases from V and 3 bases from J, leaving 8 bases between. The germline V gene encodes CDR1 LGHNA and CDR2 YSLEER. CDR3 nucleotides: TGCGCCAGCAGCCACCAGCGGGACACTGAAGCTTTCTTT. Residues: CASSHQRDTEAFF.

The rearrangement uses TRBV7-9 and TRBJ2-5; possible D gene TRBD2, 5 bases. CDR1 and CDR2 from the germline V gene are SEHNR and FQNEAQ (reference sequence). V dropped 7 bases and J dropped 2 bases, with 23 bases sitting between them. This CDR3 comprises 17 residues. As DNA, the CDR3 is TGTGCCAGCAAGTTATACGTTTTCGGGATACAGCAAGAGACCCAGTACTTC. This encodes CASKLYVFGIQQETQYF. Filled out from reference TRBV7-9 and TRBJ2-5, the complete variable domain reads DTGVSQNPRHKITKRGQNVTFRCDPISEHNRLYWYRQTLGQGPEFLTYFQNEAQLEKSRLLSDRFSAERPKGSFSTLEIQRTEQGDSAMYLCASKLYVFGIQQETQYFGPGTRLLVL.

A single count supports this clone. Compared with germline, one end of the junction differs, possibly owing to a read error. The identical CDR3 is also encoded by other nucleotide sequences in the sample. This chain links TRBV6-1 with TRBJ2-7; D may be TRBD1 (5 bases). CDR1 and CDR2 (germline): MNHNS, SASEGT. This CDR3 comprises 13 residues. The CDR3 spells CASSEAGPYEQYF. The CDR3 coding sequence is TGTGCCAGTAGTGAGGCAGGGCCCTACGAGCAGTACTTC.

The chain is built from TRBV28 and TRBJ2-1, with 12 positions matching TRBD1. The junction had 11 bases not matched to a gene; V was cut back by 10 bases and J by 10 bases. CDR1 and CDR2 (germline): MDHEN, SYDVKM. This CDR3 region has 14 residues. Here the CDR3 reads CATSGTGGRWEQFF. In DNA form, the CDR3 reads TGTGCCACTTCCGGGACAGGGGGCCGTTGGGAGCAGTTCTTC. The full variable domain, in which reference TRBV28 and TRBJ2-1 provide the parts outside the CDR3, is DVKVTQSSRYLVKRTGEKVFLECVQDMDHENMFWYRQDPGLGLRLIYFSYDVKMKEKGDIPEGYSVSREKKERFSLILESASTNQTSMYLCATSGTGGRWEQFFGPGTRLTVL.

The J gene is TRBJ2-5, the V gene TRBV18; perhaps TRBD1 as D (6 bases). V lost 3 bases and J lost 2, with 16 bases in between. Per the germline V gene, CDR1 is KGHSH and CDR2 is LQKENI. CDR3 length: 16 amino acids. In DNA form, the CDR3 reads TGTGCCAGCTCACCGGGAAGGACAGTCTTGCAAGAGACCCAGTACTTC. This encodes CASSPGRTVLQETQYF.